A selection of T cell receptor beta chains follows, all from one sample in a study of blood T cell repertoires in COVID-19. The assay was immunoSEQ multiplex PCR, and TCRdb's table has in-frame clones only and misses some. The data show a few hundred thousand clones, roughly 89% seen once. The source material was peripheral blood. Receptor source: a man aged 25-40 years with acute or convalescent COVID-19. Both conserved end residues are part of each CDR3. Fields, in order: D gene, J gene, V gene, clone size, CDR3 DNA, CDR3 protein. D genes are given only for firm matches. Part of the rows lack a size; the others show once, few, many or a class for expanded clones.

>TRBD1|TRBJ2-7|TRBV28|.
TGTGCCAGCAGTTTCGGCATCGGAAGGTGGGGGACAGACCACTACGAGCAGTACTTC
CASSFGIGRWGTDHYEQYF
>TRBD1|TRBJ2-1|TRBV10-3|.
TGTGCCATCAGTCCTACCGGGACAGTCCATGAGCAGTTCTTC
CAISPTGTVHEQFF
>.|TRBJ1-3|TRBV27|.
TGTGCCAGCGTCTACGGAAACACCATATATTTT
CASVYGNTIYF
>.|TRBJ1-4|TRBV27|.
TGTGCCAGCAGTTTATTGAGGCAAACTAATGAAAAACTGTTTTTT
CASSLLRQTNEKLFF
>TRBD1|TRBJ1-6|TRBV7-9|.
TGTGCCAGCACCTCCGGGACAGAAGGGGTGAGCTCACCCCTCCACTTT
CASTSGTEGVSSPLHF
>TRBD1|TRBJ1-4|TRBV3-1/TRBV3-2|.
TGTGCCAGCAGCCAAGCGACAGGGACTAATGAAAAACTGTTTTTT
CASSQATGTNEKLFF
>TRBD1|TRBJ2-7|TRBV5-1|.
TGCGCCAGCAGCACGGGACAGGGAGGGCCCTACGAGCAGTACTTC
CASSTGQGGPYEQYF
>TRBD1|TRBJ2-7|TRBV15|few
TGTGCCACCAGCAGGGGGGACAGAGCAACCTACGAGCAGTACTTC
CATSRGDRATYEQYF
>.|TRBJ2-5|TRBV5-1|.
TGCGCCAGCAGCTTTGGAGGGGGGGGAGAGACCCAGTACTTC
CASSFGGGGETQYF
>.|TRBJ1-5|TRBV5-1|once
TGCGCCAGCAGCTTGACGGGGATGAATCAGCCCCAGCATTTT
CASSLTGMNQPQHF
>.|TRBJ1-1|TRBV15|.
TGTGCCACCAGCCTGGACAGTTCGAACACTGAAGCTTTCTTT
CATSLDSSNTEAFF
>TRBD2|TRBJ2-7|TRBV6-5|.
TGTGCCAGCAGGAACCTAGCGGATAGCTCCTACGAGCAGTACTTC
CASRNLADSSYEQYF
>.|TRBJ2-7|TRBV24-1|.
TGTGCCACCAGTGATTTGATTGGGCAGGCCTACGAGCAGTACTTC
CATSDLIGQAYEQYF
>TRBD1|TRBJ2-2|TRBV7-3|.
TGTGCCAGCAGCTCGACGGACAGGATGCCCGGGGAGCTGTTTTTT
CASSSTDRMPGELFF
>.|TRBJ1-2|TRBV19|.
TGTGCCAGTAGTATAGAACAGGGATGGTCAAACTATGGCTACACCTTC
CASSIEQGWSNYGYTF
>.|TRBJ2-1|TRBV4-1|once
TGCGCCAGCAGCCAAGATGTGGCAGGCTCCTACAATGAGCAGTTCTTC
CASSQDVAGSYNEQFF
>.|TRBJ1-1|TRBV28|.
TGTGCCAGCAGTTTAGCTAATAAGAACACTGAAGCTTTCTTT
CASSLANKNTEAFF
>.|TRBJ2-6|TRBV27|once
TGTGCCAGCAGTAGCCGTGGGGCCAACGTCCTGACTTTC
CASSSRGANVLTF
>.|TRBJ1-1|TRBV2|few
TGTGCCAGCAGGTCGGACAGTAACACTGAAGCTTTCTTT
CASRSDSNTEAFF
>.|TRBJ2-7|TRBV30|.
TGTGCCTGGAGTGTTATTAAGCAGGGCTCCTACGAGCAGTACTTC
CAWSVIKQGSYEQYF
>.|TRBJ1-1|TRBV5-4|.
TGTGCCAGCAGGGGACAGAACACTGAAGCTTTCTTT
CASRGQNTEAFF
>TRBD1|TRBJ1-5|TRBV5-6|.
TGTGCCAGCAGCGTCTCGGGCAGGGGGGAAAATCAGCCCCAGCATTTT
CASSVSGRGENQPQHF
>.|TRBJ2-1|TRBV7-9|.
TGTGCCAGCAGCCGTTCGGCGGCAGAGCAGTTCTTC
CASSRSAAEQFF
>.|TRBJ1-4|TRBV28|.
TGTGCCAGCAGCACCTACAGTGTAACTAATGAAAAACTGTTTTTT
CASSTYSVTNEKLFF
>TRBD1|TRBJ1-4|TRBV30|few
TGTGCCTGGGGGAGGGGGACAGGGTCAAATGAAAAACTGTTTTTT
CAWGRGTGSNEKLFF
>TRBD1|TRBJ2-4|TRBV7-9|.
TGTGCCAGCAGCTCGACCCGGGACAGAGAAAACATTCAGTACTTC
CASSSTRDRENIQYF
>TRBD2|TRBJ2-1|TRBV2|.
TGTGCCAGCGGCGCTAGCGGGAGGGCCTGGAATGAGCAGTTCTTC
CASGASGRAWNEQFF
>TRBD1|TRBJ2-6|TRBV6-1|.
TGTGCCAGCAGTGATTACAGGGGGCTATTAAGGGCTGGGGCCAACGTCCTGACTTTC
CASSDYRGLLRAGANVLTF
>TRBD1|TRBJ1-1|TRBV5-1|.
TGCGCCAGCAGCCGCGACAGGGAGACTGAAGCTTTCTTT
CASSRDRETEAFF
>.|TRBJ1-4|TRBV14|once
TGTGCCAGCAGCCAGAGAGAGGCTAATGAAAAACTGTTTTTT
CASSQREANEKLFF
>TRBD1|TRBJ1-1|TRBV28|.
TGTGCCAGCACCTTGACAGGGCTGAACACTGAAGCTTTCTTT
CASTLTGLNTEAFF
>.|TRBJ2-1|TRBV7-9|.
TGTGCCAGCAGCCCCCAGGGGTTGGTCCCTTACAATGAGCAGTTCTTC
CASSPQGLVPYNEQFF
>.|TRBJ1-5|TRBV6-6|.
TGTGCCAGCACGGTCGTTAGGGGTCAGGTTCAGCCCCAGCATTTT
CASTVVRGQVQPQHF
>TRBD2|TRBJ2-3|TRBV2|.
TGTGCCAGGGGAAGAGGTGGACTAGGACTAGCGGGCAATCCTAGCACAGATACGCAGTATTTT
CARGRGGLGLAGNPSTDTQYF
>TRBD1|TRBJ1-2|TRBV18|.
TGTGCCAGCTCACCTCTGGGACAGGACTCCTATGGCTACACCTTC
CASSPLGQDSYGYTF
>.|TRBJ1-5|TRBV6-6|.
TGTGCCAGCAGTAAAGAGCAGCCCCAGCATTTT
CASSKEQPQHF
>.|TRBJ1-2|TRBV28|.
TGTGCCGGCAGTCCCCTCAATGGAGAGGGCTACACCTTC
CAGSPLNGEGYTF
>TRBD2|TRBJ2-7|TRBV5-1|.
TGCGCCAGCAGCTTACAGATAGCGGGGGACGAGCAGTACTTC
CASSLQIAGDEQYF
>TRBD1|TRBJ2-1|TRBV28|few
TGTGCCAGCAGCTTGGGACGGGACAGACCTCACAATGAGCAGTTCTTC
CASSLGRDRPHNEQFF
>.|TRBJ2-1|TRBV27|.
TGTGCCGCCCAACGTAGGCGACAGGACAATGAGCAGTTCTTC
CAAQRRRQDNEQFF
>TRBD1|TRBJ2-3|TRBV30|.
TGTGCCGGCAGGGGGAGAACAGATACGCAGTATTTT
CAGRGRTDTQYF
>.|TRBJ1-2|TRBV3-1/TRBV3-2|.
TGTGCCAGCAACTACGCGGGGGTTGGCAAGGGCTACACCTTC
CASNYAGVGKGYTF
>.|TRBJ1-1|TRBV5-5|.
TGTGCCAGCAGCCCCGCGGTTAGAGAAACTGAAGCTTTCTTT
CASSPAVRETEAFF
>.|TRBJ1-3|TRBV11-2|.
TGTGCCAGCAGCTCGCAGGGGAGAAACACCATATATTTT
CASSSQGRNTIYF
>TRBD1|TRBJ1-6|TRBV3-1/TRBV3-2|once
TGTGCCAGCAGCCAAACGTTCAGGGGGCGCTGGGGGTCACCCCTCCACTTT
CASSQTFRGRWGSPLHF
>.|TRBJ2-1|TRBV5-4|.
TGTGCCAGCAGCTTGGACGTAGCCCTCTACAATGAGCAGTTCTTC
CASSLDVALYNEQFF
>.|TRBJ1-5|TRBV6-5|.
TGTGCCAGCAGTTACTCGCAGGGGAGTCAGCCCCAGCATTTT
CASSYSQGSQPQHF
>.|TRBJ2-2|TRBV14|.
TGTGCCAGCAGCCAATGGCTAGCCCCGAACACCGGGGAGCTGTTTTTT
CASSQWLAPNTGELFF
>.|TRBJ1-2|TRBV28|.
TGTGCCAGCGGGTCTACCAGGGTGATCATTAACTATGGCTACACCTTC
CASGSTRVIINYGYTF
>.|TRBJ2-4|TRBV25-1|.
TGTGCCAGCAGTGTTTTGGCTGTTCAGTACTTC
CASSVLAVQYF
>TRBD1|TRBJ2-1|TRBV19|once
TGTGCCAGTAGTCCCAATTTAGGGGGCCCTTCTCGTTACAATGAGCAGTTCTTC
CASSPNLGGPSRYNEQFF
>.|TRBJ2-7|TRBV7-8|.
TGTGCCAGCAGCTTAGTTTACTCCTACGAGCAGTACTTC
CASSLVYSYEQYF